Below, 5 T cell receptor beta chains from the same sample are listed, as sequenced in a study of T-cell memory formation after mild COVID-19. TCRdb ran MiXCR on the 5' RACE reads and lists one entry per CDR3 protein. Of under 300,000 distinct CDR3 sequences listed, 8.5% to 9.5% were seen once; the top ten hold under 25%. The sample consisted of PBMCs or a T cell subset sorted from them (not recorded which). Receptors were obtained from a man aged 18 to 30 who had mild COVID-19 (a few samples of this study predate the infection). Cell type and time point are not known.

The chain has TRBV27 and TRBJ1-2; 10 bases fit TRBD1. The CDR3 is 12 amino acids. V was clipped by 6 bases and J by 6 bases; unmatched bases: 1. Germline-derived CDR1 and CDR2 are MNHEY and SMNVEV (reference sequence). The CDR3 here is CASRGQGNGYTF. As DNA, the CDR3 is TGTGCCAGCAGGGGACAGGGGAATGGCTACACCTTC.

In its sample, this clonotype was seen a few times. The V call is TRBV5-1, the J call TRBJ1-4; D is unclear. Trimming removed 3 bases at V and 0 bases at J, with 9 bases between. The length of the CDR3 is 15 residues. CDR1 and CDR2 (germline): SGHRS, YFSETQ. The CDR3 loop is CASSSTGTTNEKLFF. As DNA, the CDR3 is TGCGCCAGCAGCTCAACCGGGACAACTAATGAAAAACTGTTTTTT.

This clonotype was seen only a few times. The chain has TRBV2 and TRBJ2-3; 7 bases are shared with TRBD2. Germline V gives CDR1 SNHLY, CDR2 FYNNEI. The CDR3 covers 15 residues. Trimming cost V 4 bases and J 2 bases; bases outside gene matches: 6. CDR3 sequence: CASSGPGGPTDTQYF. CDR3 DNA sequence: TGTGCCAGCAGTGGTCCGGGGGGACCCACAGATACGCAGTATTTT. The variable domain in full, with the rest retrieved from reference TRBV2 and TRBJ2-3, is EPEVTQTPSHQVTQMGQEVILRCVPISNHLYFYWYRQILGQKVEFLVSFYNNEISEKSEIFDDQFSVERPDGSNFTLKIRSTKLEDSAMYFCASSGPGGPTDTQYFGPGTRLTVL.

This clonotype was counted between two and nine times. The chain uses TRBV7-2 and TRBJ1-2, with TRBD1 identical over 8 bases. This CDR3 has 15 amino acids. Germline V gene data show CDR1 as SGHTA and CDR2 as FQGNSA. V gave up 5 bases and J gave up 4 bases; unmatched junction bases: 9. DNA of the CDR3: TGTGCCAGCAGCCCGCGGACAGGGATAAGCTATGGCTACACCTTC. It is translated as CASSPRTGISYGYTF.

This clonotype was seen a handful of times. This chain joins TRBV4-2 and TRBJ2-5; 10 nucleotides agree with TRBD2. The CDR3 is 19 residues long. Germline V gene sequence: CDR1 LGHNA, CDR2 YNFKEQ. The V and J ends lost 0 bases and 2 bases, in that order; junction bases with no gene match: 12. In DNA form, the CDR3 reads TGTGCCAGCAGCCAAGAGCCCCACCCGAGCGGGGGGGCTCAAGAGACCCAGTACTTC. Protein sequence: CASSQEPHPSGGAQETQYF.